This is a list of T cell receptor beta chains from one sample in a study of blood T cell repertoires in COVID-19. Assay: immunoSEQ multiplex PCR; the TCRdb copy retains only in-frame clones and omits some. The sample shows 30,000 to 45,000 clones, roughly 80% of them seen only once. The sequenced sample consisted of peripheral blood. These receptor sequences come from a man at least 80 years old with active or convalescent COVID-19. Both conserved end residues are part of each CDR3. A D gene is named only where the DNA matches it firmly. A clone size is listed for some rows: how often the clone was seen (once, few, many), or a class if it is expanded.

V	size	J	D	CDR3	DNA
TRBV7-9	NA	TRBJ2-5	TRBD2	CASSLRRGETQYF	TGTGCCAGCAGCTTAAGGCGGGGGGAGACCCAGTACTTC
TRBV19	NA	TRBJ2-7	NA	CASSGMSSYEQYF	TGTGCCAGTAGCGGGATGAGCTCCTACGAGCAGTACTTC
TRBV5-1	NA	TRBJ2-1	TRBD1	CASSHRTGKGEQFF	TGCGCCAGCAGCCACCGGACAGGGAAGGGTGAGCAGTTCTTC
TRBV7-2	few	TRBJ2-7	NA	CASSLGLSGEQYF	TGTGCCAGCAGCTTAGGGCTCTCGGGCGAGCAGTACTTC
TRBV5-1	NA	TRBJ1-1	NA	CASSSPDRGDTEAFF	TGCGCCAGCAGCTCCCCGGATCGGGGAGACACTGAAGCTTTCTTT
TRBV14	NA	TRBJ1-2	TRBD1	CASSQDKGTGNYGYTF	TGTGCCAGCAGCCAAGATAAGGGGACAGGAAACTATGGCTACACCTTC
TRBV3-1/TRBV3-2	NA	TRBJ2-3	TRBD2	CASSQVGLAGGVDTDTQYF	TGTGCCAGCAGCCAAGTAGGACTAGCGGGAGGAGTTGACACAGATACGCAGTATTTT
TRBV6-2/TRBV6-3	once	TRBJ2-5	TRBD1	CASSWGQGPGTQYF	TGTGCCAGCAGTTGGGGACAGGGTCCGGGGACCCAGTACTTC
TRBV5-5	NA	TRBJ1-1	NA	CARHGGVNHRRTEAFF	TGTGCCAGACATGGGGGGGTGAACCACCGACGGACTGAAGCTTTCTTT
TRBV25-1	NA	TRBJ2-1	TRBD2	CASSSSGSFNEQFF	TGTGCCAGCAGTTCTAGCGGGAGTTTTAATGAGCAGTTCTTC
TRBV7-2	NA	TRBJ2-3	NA	CASSLAGRTDTQYF	TGTGCCAGCAGCTTGGCGGGCCGCACAGATACGCAGTATTTT
TRBV29-1	NA	TRBJ2-1	NA	CSGSPGGSSYNEQFF	TGCAGCGGGTCCCCTGGGGGGAGCTCCTACAATGAGCAGTTCTTC
TRBV18	NA	TRBJ2-1	TRBD2	CASSPISGGNNEQFF	TGTGCCAGCTCACCAATCAGCGGGGGAAACAATGAGCAGTTCTTC
TRBV2	NA	TRBJ2-4	NA	CASSEAGLALGIQYF	TGTGCCAGCAGTGAAGCTGGGCTAGCTCTGGGCATTCAGTACTTC
TRBV6-6	NA	TRBJ2-1	TRBD2	CASSQRLAGGFEQFF	TGTGCCAGCAGCCAAAGACTAGCGGGAGGTTTCGAGCAGTTCTTC
TRBV19	NA	TRBJ1-2	NA	CASSVNYNYGYTF	TGTGCCAGTAGTGTAAACTATAACTATGGCTACACCTTC
TRBV9	NA	TRBJ2-1	TRBD2	CASSVGLAVNEQFF	TGTGCCAGCAGCGTAGGACTAGCAGTAAATGAGCAGTTCTTC
TRBV7-3	NA	TRBJ2-1	TRBD1	CASSPGTGVSFAKDEQFF	TGTGCCAGCAGCCCCGGGACAGGGGTCAGCTTTGCCAAGGATGAGCAGTTCTTC
TRBV7-8	NA	TRBJ2-1	NA	CASSLYVRGYNEQFF	TGTGCCAGCAGCTTATACGTCAGGGGTTACAATGAGCAGTTCTTC
TRBV27	NA	TRBJ1-3	TRBD1	CASRSQGASGNTIYF	TGTGCCAGCAGATCGCAGGGGGCTTCCGGAAACACCATATATTTT
TRBV6-5	NA	TRBJ2-3	NA	CASSEADTQYF	TGTGCCAGCTCCGAGGCAGATACGCAGTATTTT
TRBV5-6	few	TRBJ2-7	NA	CASNQGMESYEQYF	TGTGCCAGCAACCAGGGGATGGAGTCCTACGAGCAGTACTTC
TRBV6-5	NA	TRBJ2-2	NA	CASSRQYANTGELFF	TGTGCCAGCAGTCGACAGTACGCGAACACCGGGGAGCTGTTTTTT
TRBV30	NA	TRBJ2-1	NA	CAWSLGNYQGEQFF	TGTGCCTGGAGTCTTGGGAACTACCAGGGTGAGCAGTTCTTC
TRBV5-1	once	TRBJ1-3	TRBD1	CASSLGGGPRSGNTIYF	TGCGCCAGCAGCTTGGGAGGGGGCCCGCGCTCTGGAAACACCATATATTTT
TRBV7-9	few	TRBJ1-5	TRBD1	CASTRDSSNQPQHF	TGTGCCAGCACCCGGGACAGTAGCAATCAGCCCCAGCATTTT
TRBV10-1	NA	TRBJ2-7	TRBD1	CASSESGTGGAPYEQYF	TGCGCCAGCAGTGAGTCAGGGACAGGGGGCGCCCCCTACGAGCAGTACTTC
TRBV14	medium-sized	TRBJ1-6	NA	CASSQVGGINSPLHF	TGTGCCAGCAGCCAAGTCGGAGGGATCAATTCACCCCTCCACTTT
TRBV29-1	few	TRBJ1-2	NA	CSVDLQGIDYGYTF	TGCAGCGTTGACCTTCAGGGTATTGATTATGGCTACACCTTC
TRBV12-3/TRBV12-4	NA	TRBJ1-2	TRBD1	CASSSGTVYGYTF	TGTGCCAGCAGTTCCGGGACAGTCTATGGCTACACCTTC
TRBV4-1	NA	TRBJ1-3	NA	CASSPLGDTIYF	TGCGCCAGCAGCCCTTTAGGAGACACCATATATTTT
TRBV7-3	NA	TRBJ2-3	TRBD2	CASSFTSGGANTQYF	TGTGCCAGCAGCTTTACTAGCGGGGGGGCGAATACGCAGTATTTT
TRBV5-5	NA	TRBJ1-4	TRBD1	CASSLGSRDRGEKLFF	TGTGCCAGCAGTCTAGGCTCCCGGGACAGGGGGGAAAAACTGTTTTTT
TRBV5-1	NA	TRBJ2-2	NA	CASSWGGGARGANTGELFF	TGCGCCAGCAGCTGGGGTGGAGGAGCCAGGGGTGCGAACACCGGGGAGCTGTTTTTT
TRBV6-5	NA	TRBJ2-7	TRBD2	CASSWAGGPYEQYF	TGTGCCAGCAGTTGGGCGGGGGGGCCCTACGAGCAGTACTTC
TRBV29-1	NA	TRBJ2-5	TRBD1	CSVEGDRSQKETQYF	TGCAGCGTTGAAGGGGACAGGTCACAAAAAGAGACCCAGTACTTC
TRBV11-3	once	TRBJ2-5	NA	CASSESDRYRSGTQYF	TGTGCCAGCAGCGAAAGTGACAGATACCGGTCAGGGACCCAGTACTTC
TRBV5-1	NA	TRBJ1-1	NA	CASSLSGAGIMNTEAFF	TGCGCCAGCAGCTTGTCAGGGGCGGGCATCATGAACACTGAAGCTTTCTTT
TRBV6-5	few	TRBJ2-2	TRBD1	CATRPPGTGTGELFF	TGTGCCACCCGACCTCCGGGGACAGGGACCGGGGAGCTGTTTTTT
TRBV5-1	NA	TRBJ2-2	NA	CASSLVGGSNTGELFF	TGCGCCAGCAGCTTGGTGGGGGGATCGAACACCGGGGAGCTGTTTTTT
TRBV4-3	few	TRBJ1-2	NA	CASSQDGEKLYGYTF	TGCGCCAGCAGCCAAGATGGTGAAAAACTCTATGGCTACACCTTC
TRBV6-6	NA	TRBJ2-3	TRBD1	CASKDRGRETDTQYF	TGTGCCAGCAAGGACAGGGGGCGAGAGACAGATACGCAGTATTTT
TRBV11-3	once	TRBJ1-4	TRBD1	CASSDHRGRMEKLFF	TGTGCCAGCAGCGACCACAGGGGGCGGATGGAAAAACTGTTTTTT
TRBV6-5	NA	TRBJ2-1	TRBD2	CASSYSAGAYNEQFF	TGTGCCAGCAGTTACTCCGCGGGGGCCTACAATGAGCAGTTCTTC
TRBV19	NA	TRBJ2-2	TRBD1	CASTPNRGLGELFF	TGTGCCAGTACCCCGAACAGGGGGCTCGGGGAGCTGTTTTTT
TRBV19	NA	TRBJ2-3	TRBD1	CASNRGMCTDTQYF	TGTGCCAGTAACAGGGGGATGTGCACAGATACGCAGTATTTT
TRBV2	once	TRBJ2-1	NA	CASSEWDSRIATYNEQFF	TGTGCCAGCAGTGAGTGGGACTCCCGAATCGCAACCTACAATGAGCAGTTCTTC
TRBV5-1	NA	TRBJ1-4	TRBD1	CASSWTGEEKLFF	TGCGCCAGCAGCTGGACAGGGGAAGAAAAACTGTTTTTT
TRBV30	NA	TRBJ2-1	NA	CAWKQGPNNEQFF	TGTGCCTGGAAACAGGGTCCAAACAATGAGCAGTTCTTC
TRBV19	NA	TRBJ1-1	TRBD1	CASNERTGWFTEAFF	TGTGCCAGTAACGAAAGGACAGGGTGGTTCACTGAAGCTTTCTTT
TRBV11-3	NA	TRBJ2-2	NA	CASSLVQGSGELFF	TGTGCCAGCAGCTTAGTTCAGGGTTCCGGGGAGCTGTTTTTT
TRBV6-4	NA	TRBJ2-3	NA	CASSDSSTGTDTQYF	TGTGCCAGCAGTGACTCTTCTACCGGGACAGATACGCAGTATTTT
TRBV6-4	NA	TRBJ2-2	NA	CASSPSGSDTGELFF	TGTGCCAGCAGTCCCTCAGGATCGGACACCGGGGAGCTGTTTTTT
TRBV7-2	NA	TRBJ1-2	NA	CASSPHPNYGYTF	TGTGCCAGCAGTCCACACCCTAACTATGGCTACACCTTC
TRBV20-1	NA	TRBJ2-1	NA	CSASQGRTMRQFF	TGCAGTGCTAGTCAGGGGCGAACAATGAGGCAGTTCTTC
TRBV6-5	NA	TRBJ2-7	TRBD1	CASSSGTGTRQYF	TGTGCCAGCAGTTCCGGGACAGGCACCCGGCAGTACTTC
TRBV27	NA	TRBJ1-5	NA	CASSGRVNQPQHF	TGTGCCAGCAGTGGGAGGGTGAATCAGCCCCAGCATTTT
TRBV7-6	few	TRBJ2-1	TRBD2	CASRPTSGSNEQFF	TGTGCCAGCAGGCCCACTAGCGGAAGCAATGAGCAGTTCTTC
TRBV11-1	NA	TRBJ2-2	TRBD2	CASSLGTSGITGELFF	TGTGCCAGCAGCCTAGGGACTAGCGGGATAACAGGGGAGCTGTTTTTT
TRBV7-9	NA	TRBJ2-3	NA	CASLALAVTDTQYF	TGTGCCAGCCTCGCCTTGGCAGTCACAGATACGCAGTATTTT